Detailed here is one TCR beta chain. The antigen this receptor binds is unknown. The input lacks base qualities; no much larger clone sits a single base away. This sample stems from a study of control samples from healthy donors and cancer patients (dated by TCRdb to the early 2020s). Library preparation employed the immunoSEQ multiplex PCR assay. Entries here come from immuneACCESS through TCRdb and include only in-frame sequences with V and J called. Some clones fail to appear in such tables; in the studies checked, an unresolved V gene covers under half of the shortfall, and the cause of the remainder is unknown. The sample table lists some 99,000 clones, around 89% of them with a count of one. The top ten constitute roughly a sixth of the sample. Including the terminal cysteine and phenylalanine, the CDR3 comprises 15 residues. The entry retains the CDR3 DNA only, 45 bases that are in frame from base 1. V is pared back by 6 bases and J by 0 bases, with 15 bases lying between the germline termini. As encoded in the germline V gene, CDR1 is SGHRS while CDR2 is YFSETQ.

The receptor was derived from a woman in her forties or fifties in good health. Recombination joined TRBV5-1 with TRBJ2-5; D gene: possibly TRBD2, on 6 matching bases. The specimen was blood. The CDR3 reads CASNLLASYQETQYF. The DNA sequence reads TGCGCCAGCAACCTACTAGCCTCGTACCAAGAGACCCAGTACTTC.